These 20 T cell receptor beta chains came from one sample sequenced in a study of OX40 agonist ivuxolimab in advanced cancers. Sequencing used immunoSEQ multiplex PCR; TCRdb keeps in-frame clones, though not all of them. The sample has approximately 67,000 clones; 70% to 90% are singletons. The specimen was CD4+ or CD8+ T cells sorted from blood, collected in a trial of the OX40 agonist ivuxolimab. All receptors derive from an adult with an advanced solid tumor such as melanoma, head and neck, liver or kidney cancer.

The CDR3 here is CASSLARMEYGYTF. In nucleotides, the CDR3 is TGCGCCAGCAGCCTAGCTAGGATGGAGTATGGCTACACCTTC. The rearrangement links TRBV5-1 to TRBJ1-2; no definite D call. This CDR3 spans 14 amino acids. V shed 4 bases and J shed 5 bases, with 15 bases lying between them. Germline-derived CDR1 and CDR2 are SGHRS and YFSETQ.

In the case of this clone: Other DNA sequences in this specimen translate into the identical CDR3. This chain uses TRBV4-2 with TRBJ2-2; D gene ambiguous. Per germline, CDR1 LGHNA and CDR2 YNFKEQ. The CDR3 consists of 15 residues. V was pared by 1 base and J by 1 base, with 7 bases between. The DNA for the CDR3 is TGTGCCAGCAGCCAAGTGGGCGGGAACACCGGGGAGCTGTTTTTT. Its translation is CASSQVGGNTGELFF.

This clone was detected a few times. This rearrangement joins TRBV18 to TRBJ1-1; no definite D call. V gave up 5 bases and J gave up 2 bases, with 9 bases separating them. Germline V gene data show CDR1 as KGHSH and CDR2 as LQKENI. The CDR3 is 13 residues long. The CDR3 region is CASSLSLNTEAFF. The CDR3 DNA reads TGTGCCAGCTCATTATCACTCAACACTGAAGCTTTCTTT.

The genes are TRBV5-1 and TRBJ2-5, with D possibly being TRBD1 or TRBD2 (5 bases each). The CDR3 sequence is 16 residues long. The germline V gene has CDR1 SGHRS and CDR2 YFSETQ. The V and J ends lost 7 bases and 0 bases respectively, with 19 bases between them. The CDR3 nucleotides read TGCGCCAGCTCACCCCAATGGGACCAATACCAAGAGACCCAGTACTTC. It is translated as CASSPQWDQYQETQYF.

This clone appeared a single time. This chain connects TRBV7-8 to TRBJ2-7; D may be TRBD2 (6 bases). The CDR3 covers 15 residues. In germline, CDR1 is SGHVS, CDR2 FQNEAQ. Trimming took 1 base from V and 2 from J, leaving 12 bases between them. In nucleotides, the CDR3 is TGTGCCAGCAGCTTAGGGGGACTCTATCCCTACGAGCAGTACTTC. This sequence encodes CASSLGGLYPYEQYF. The whole variable domain, filled in from reference TRBV7-8 and TRBJ2-7, reads GAGVSQSPRYKVAKRGQDVALRCDPISGHVSLFWYQQALGQGPEFLTYFQNEAQLDKSGLPSDRFFAERPEGSVSTLKIQRTQQEDSAVYLCASSLGGLYPYEQYFGPGTRLTVT.

V is TRBV6-1 and J is TRBJ2-5, with 7 bases that match TRBD2. From germline, CDR1 is MNHNS and CDR2 SASEGT. CDR3 length equals 16 residues. V trimming: 2 bases; J trimming: 2 bases; junction bases outside the gene matches: 8. CDR3 DNA: TGTGCCAGCAGTGAATCGGCTAGCGGAGTTCAAGAGACCCAGTACTTC. Amino acid sequence: CASSESASGVQETQYF.

The V and J genes are TRBV7-3 and TRBJ1-1; maybe TRBD1 (5 bases). The CDR3 runs 13 residues. The germline V gene encodes CDR1 SGHTA and CDR2 FQGTGA. Trimming pared 4 bases from V and 10 bases from J, leaving 16 bases between. CDR3: CASSSRDGGRAFF. The CDR3 DNA is TGTGCCAGCAGCTCCAGGGACGGGGGTAGAGCTTTCTTT.

The V call is TRBV10-2, the J call TRBJ1-1; a possible D gene is TRBD1 (5 bases). CDR1 and CDR2 (germline): WSHSY, SAAADI. V dropped 8 bases and J dropped 1 base, with 11 bases sitting between them. This CDR3 region has 13 residues. CDR3 in DNA: TGCGCCAGCGGAAACAGGTGGAACACTGAAGCTTTCTTT. Its translation is CASGNRWNTEAFF.

The CDR3 is CSGEEQETQYF. The CDR3, as DNA: TGCAGTGGGGAAGAGCAAGAGACCCAGTACTTC. The genes are TRBV20-1 and TRBJ2-5; D is uncertain. V was pared by 7 bases and J by 2 bases, with 8 bases between. This CDR3 has 11 residues. The V gene's germline CDR1 is DFQATT and CDR2 SNEGSKA (reference sequence).

The V gene is TRBV29-1, the J gene TRBJ1-1; 8 bases are a match to TRBD1. CDR1 is SQVTM, CDR2 ANQGSEA, per germline. J gave up 10 bases and V 0 bases, and 13 bases lay outside the gene matches. The CDR3 is made up of 15 amino acids. This CDR3 is CSVEDPKARTGRAFF. The CDR3 nucleotides read TGCAGCGTTGAAGACCCAAAAGCTCGGACAGGGAGAGCTTTCTTT.

V gene TRBV10-3 combines with J gene TRBJ1-1; D call uncertain. This CDR3 comprises 14 residues. V was trimmed by 0 bases and J by 4 bases, leaving 9 bases between them. CDR1 and CDR2 (germline): ENHRY, SYGVKD. CDR3 DNA: TGTGCCATCAGTGAGTCAAGGGTAGGCACTGAAGCTTTCTTT. Amino acids: CAISESRVGTEAFF.

This sequence joins TRBV7-2 and TRBJ1-2; TRBD1 agrees at 10 bases. Germline loops: CDR1 SGHTA, CDR2 FQGNSA. Trimming removed 4 bases from V and 5 bases from J; junction bases left unmatched: 4. The CDR3 consists of 14 residues. CDR3 protein: CASSSGTGEYGYTF. For the CDR3, the DNA is TGTGCCAGCAGCTCCGGGACAGGGGAGTATGGCTACACCTTC.

The rearrangement uses TRBV7-3 and TRBJ2-7; D possibly corresponds to TRBD1 (6 bases). Germline CDR1 reads SGHTA; CDR2 reads FQGTGA. V was trimmed by 5 bases and J by 5 bases, leaving 19 bases between them. The CDR3 extends over 15 amino acids. The DNA for the CDR3 is TGTGCCAGCAGCCCTACCCATACAGGGTTCAACGAGCAGTACTTC. Translated: CASSPTHTGFNEQYF.

The chain couples TRBV27 to TRBJ2-7; 8 bases are a match to TRBD1. Trimming at V came to 3 bases and at J to 6 bases, leaving 4 bases not matched to a gene. Per the germline V gene, CDR1 is MNHEY and CDR2 is SMNVEV (reference sequence). This CDR3 is 13 amino acids long. The CDR3, as DNA: TGTGCCAGCAGTTTGCAGGGGGCGGGCGAGCAGTACTTC. As protein: CASSLQGAGEQYF.

The chain combines TRBV2 with TRBJ1-1; D gene unclear. This CDR3 comprises 13 residues. V lost 4 bases and J 6 bases, leaving 12 bases between the germline ends. Germline CDR1 SNHLY, CDR2 FYNNEI. The CDR3, as DNA: TGTGCCAGCAGTGCTGCCTGGTCCGCTGAAGCTTTCTTT. As protein: CASSAAWSAEAFF.

The genes are TRBV19 and TRBJ1-1; 11 bases map to TRBD1. V lost 4 bases and J lost 4; bases outside the gene matches: 2. The V gene's germline CDR1 is LNHDA and CDR2 SQIVND (reference sequence). The CDR3 consists of 14 residues. In nucleotides, the CDR3 is TGTGCCAGTAGTACCGGGACAGGGGGCACTGAAGCTTTCTTT. Translation: CASSTGTGGTEAFF.

This clone was counted a few times. The chain joins TRBV30 to TRBJ1-4; D is undetermined. Trimming removed 2 bases from V and 8 bases from J, with 6 bases in between. Looked up from germline, CDR1 is GTSNPN and CDR2 is SVGIG (reference sequence). The CDR3 loop spans 11 amino acids. In nucleotides, the CDR3 is TGTGCCTGGAGTATTCGGGAAAAACTGTTTTTT. Encoded protein: CAWSIREKLFF.

The J gene is TRBJ2-2, the V gene TRBV7-3; 8 positions agree with TRBD1. There are 15 residues in the CDR3. Trimming removed 5 bases from V and 4 bases from J; junction bases left unmatched: 6. Germline-derived CDR1 and CDR2 are SGHTA and FQGTGA. Here the CDR3 reads CASSPGGAGTGELFF. Here the CDR3 DNA reads TGTGCCAGCAGCCCAGGGGGCGCGGGCACCGGGGAGCTGTTTTTT.

This chain connects TRBV5-8 to TRBJ2-5, with D perhaps matching TRBD1 (6 bases). This CDR3 is 15 amino acids long. CDR1 and CDR2 from the germline V gene are SGHTS and YDEGEE. V was clipped by 0 bases and J by 0 bases, with 9 bases between them. CDR3 loop: CASSLERDNQETQYF. The CDR3 DNA follows: TGTGCCAGCAGCTTGGAGAGGGACAACCAAGAGACCCAGTACTTC.

This sequence joins TRBV9 and TRBJ2-1; 7 positions match TRBD2. Trimming at V came to 1 base and at J to 8 bases, leaving 9 bases not matched to a gene. This CDR3 region has 15 residues. The germline gives CDR1 SGDLS, CDR2 YYNGEE. The DNA for the CDR3 is TGTGCCAGCAGCGTATTTGGCGAGCGGGGTCATGAGCAGTTCTTC. Translating gives CASSVFGERGHEQFF.